This T cell receptor beta chain was captured in a study of blood T cell repertoires in COVID-19. Across the study: The United States, Italy and Spain supplied acute and convalescent COVID-19 samples.

Original data processing: Amplification of reference gene primers was used by the study to estimate nucleated cell counts. This table comes from immunoSEQ multiplex PCR, and its TCRdb copy is limited to in-frame clones, with some not included. D and trimming come from the DNA, and the V and J calls and clone size come from that table. The table records some 180,000 clones, 88% of them present only once. This CDR3 contains 16 residues. J gave up 2 bases and V 0 bases, and 4 bases lay outside the gene matches. Looked up from germline, CDR1 is SGHDT and CDR2 is YYEEEE. The sequence was collected from a man in his forties or fifties who had recovered from COVID-19. The chain links TRBV5-6 to TRBJ2-7, with TRBD2 identical over 11 bases. The sequenced sample was peripheral blood. The DNA for the CDR3 is TGTGCCAGCAGCTTGGGGCTAGCGGGAGGCACCTACGAGCAGTACTTC. It is translated as CASSLGLAGGTYEQYF.